The present T cell receptor (beta chain) was sequenced within a study of cytomegalovirus exposure and HLA in healthy donors. General study results and limits: Most CMV-associated TCR beta chains appeared HLA-restricted in a later analysis. A later analysis linked a missense variant in DCLRE1C to the trimming of TCR beta V and J genes. Associated with cytomegalovirus, according to the listing, were about 160 TCR beta chains. An analysis was carried out at a later point. It showed that HLA-associated TCR beta chains were more clonally expanded than equally common non-associated chains.

The PCR contained 60 Vbeta and 13 Jbeta primers. TCRdb's copy holds only in-frame clones and misses some; the assay was immunoSEQ multiplex PCR. In the table there are 120,000 or so clones, more than 60% of which are singletons. Concerning this clone: Its antigen is not identified.

The clonotype originates from a man aged 25-40 years in good health and CMV-seronegative. Sequenced sample: PBMCs.

CDR3 amino acids: CASSEANPGWNTEAFF. The CDR3 DNA follows: TGTGCCAGCAGTGAAGCCAACCCCGGTTGGAACACTGAAGCTTTCTTT. This chain links TRBV6-1 with TRBJ1-1; D uncertain. V was cut by 0 bases and J by 1 base, with 12 bases left in between. This CDR3 has 16 amino acids. Germline CDR1 and CDR2: MNHNS and SASEGT.